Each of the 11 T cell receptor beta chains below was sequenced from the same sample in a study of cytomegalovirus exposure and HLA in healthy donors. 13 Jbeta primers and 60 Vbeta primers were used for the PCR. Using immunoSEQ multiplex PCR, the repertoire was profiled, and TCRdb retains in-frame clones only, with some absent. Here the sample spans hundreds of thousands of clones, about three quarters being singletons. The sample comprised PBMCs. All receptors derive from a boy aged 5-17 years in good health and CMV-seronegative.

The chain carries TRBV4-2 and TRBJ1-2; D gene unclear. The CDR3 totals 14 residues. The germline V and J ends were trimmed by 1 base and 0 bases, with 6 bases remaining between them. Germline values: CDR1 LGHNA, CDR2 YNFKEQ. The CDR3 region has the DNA TGTGCCAGCAGCCAAGGGAGTGCTAACTATGGCTACACCTTC. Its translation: CASSQGSANYGYTF.

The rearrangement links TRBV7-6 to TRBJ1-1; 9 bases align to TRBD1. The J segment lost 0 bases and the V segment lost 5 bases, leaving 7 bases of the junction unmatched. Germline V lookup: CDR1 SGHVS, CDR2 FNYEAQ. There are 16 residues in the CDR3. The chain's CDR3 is CASSLGTGNMNTEAFF. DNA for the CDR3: TGTGCCAGCAGCCTCGGGACAGGGAATATGAACACTGAAGCTTTCTTT.

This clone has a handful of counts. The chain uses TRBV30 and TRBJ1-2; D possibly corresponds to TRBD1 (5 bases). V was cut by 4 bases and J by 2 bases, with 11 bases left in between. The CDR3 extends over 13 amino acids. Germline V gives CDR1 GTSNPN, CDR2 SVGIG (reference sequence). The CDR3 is CAWTSGLNYGYTF. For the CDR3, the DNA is TGTGCCTGGACCTCGGGACTCAACTATGGCTACACCTTC.

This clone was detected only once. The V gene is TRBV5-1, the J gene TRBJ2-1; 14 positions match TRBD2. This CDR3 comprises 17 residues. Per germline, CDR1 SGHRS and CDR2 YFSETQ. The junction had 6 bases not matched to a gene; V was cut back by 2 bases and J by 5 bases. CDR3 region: CASSFRRLAGGNNEQFF. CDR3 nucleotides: TGCGCCAGCAGCTTCAGACGACTAGCGGGGGGGAACAATGAGCAGTTCTTC.

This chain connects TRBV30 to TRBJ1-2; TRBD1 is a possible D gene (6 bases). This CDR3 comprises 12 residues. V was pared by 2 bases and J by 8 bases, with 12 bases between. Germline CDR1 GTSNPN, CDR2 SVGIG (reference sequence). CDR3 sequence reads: CAWSPGQSGYTF. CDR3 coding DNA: TGTGCCTGGAGTCCAGGACAGTCGGGCTACACCTTC.

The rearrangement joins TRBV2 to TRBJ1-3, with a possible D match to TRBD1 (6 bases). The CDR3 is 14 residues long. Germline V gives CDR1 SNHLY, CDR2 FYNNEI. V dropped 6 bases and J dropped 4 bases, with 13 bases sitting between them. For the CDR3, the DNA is TGTGCCAGCAGGGTTGGACAGCTCGGAAACACCATATATTTT. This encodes CASRVGQLGNTIYF.

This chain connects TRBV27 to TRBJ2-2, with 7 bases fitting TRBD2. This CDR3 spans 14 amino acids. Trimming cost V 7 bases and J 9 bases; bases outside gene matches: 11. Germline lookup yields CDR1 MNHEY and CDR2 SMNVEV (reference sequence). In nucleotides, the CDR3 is TGTGCCAGCACCTGGGGGGGGAGTATGAGGGAGCTGTTTTTT. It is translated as CASTWGGSMRELFF.

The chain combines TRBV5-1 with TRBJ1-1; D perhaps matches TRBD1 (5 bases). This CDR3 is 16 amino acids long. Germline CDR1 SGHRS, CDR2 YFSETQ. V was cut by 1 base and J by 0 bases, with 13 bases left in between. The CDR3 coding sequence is TGCGCCAGCAGCTTGTGGGTCAGGGACTTGAACACTGAAGCTTTCTTT. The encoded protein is CASSLWVRDLNTEAFF. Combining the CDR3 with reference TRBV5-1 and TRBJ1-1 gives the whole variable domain KAGVTQTPRYLIKTRGQQVTLSCSPISGHRSVSWYQQTPGQGLQFLFEYFSETQRNKGNFPGRFSGRQFSNSRSEMNVSTLELGDSALYLCASSLWVRDLNTEAFFGQGTRLTVV.

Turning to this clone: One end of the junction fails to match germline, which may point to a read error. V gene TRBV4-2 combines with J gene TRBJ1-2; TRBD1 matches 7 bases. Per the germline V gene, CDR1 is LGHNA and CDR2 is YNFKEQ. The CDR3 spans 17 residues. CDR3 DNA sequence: TGTGCCAGCAGCCAATCCACGACAGGGCCCCGAAACTATGTCTACACCTTC. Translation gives CASSQSTTGPRNYVYTF.

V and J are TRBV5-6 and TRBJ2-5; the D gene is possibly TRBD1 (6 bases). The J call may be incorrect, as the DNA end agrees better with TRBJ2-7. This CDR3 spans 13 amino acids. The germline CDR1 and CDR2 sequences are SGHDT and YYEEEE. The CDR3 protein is CASSHRAPYEQYF. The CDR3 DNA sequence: TGTGCCAGCAGCCACAGGGCACCCTACGAGCAGTACTTC.

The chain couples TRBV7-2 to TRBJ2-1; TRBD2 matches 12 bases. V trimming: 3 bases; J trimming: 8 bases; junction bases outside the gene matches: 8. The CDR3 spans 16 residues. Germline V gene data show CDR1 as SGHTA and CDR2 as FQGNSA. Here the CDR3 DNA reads TGTGCCAGCAGCTTCCAGACTAGCGGGAGTTTCTATGAGCAGTTCTTC. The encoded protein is CASSFQTSGSFYEQFF.